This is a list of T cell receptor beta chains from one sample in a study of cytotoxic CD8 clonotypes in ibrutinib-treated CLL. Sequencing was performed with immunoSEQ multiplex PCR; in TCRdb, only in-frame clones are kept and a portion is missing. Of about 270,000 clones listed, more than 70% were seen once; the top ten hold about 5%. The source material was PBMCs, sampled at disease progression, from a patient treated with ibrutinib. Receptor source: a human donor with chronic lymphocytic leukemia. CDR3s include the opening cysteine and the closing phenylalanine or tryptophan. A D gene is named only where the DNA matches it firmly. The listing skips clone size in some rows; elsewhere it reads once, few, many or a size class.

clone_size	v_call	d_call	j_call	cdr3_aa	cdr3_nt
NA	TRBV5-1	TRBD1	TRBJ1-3	CASSPSTGTGLFSGNTIYF	TGCGCCAGCAGCCCATCTACCGGGACAGGCCTATTCTCTGGAAACACCATATATTTT
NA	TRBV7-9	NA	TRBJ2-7	CASSLAPGYEQYF	TGTGCCAGCAGCTTAGCGCCGGGATACGAGCAGTACTTC
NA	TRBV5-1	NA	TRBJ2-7	CASSVEGNGYEQYF	TGCGCCAGCAGCGTAGAGGGGAATGGCTACGAGCAGTACTTC
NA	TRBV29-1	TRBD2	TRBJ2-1	CSVQAGGNNEQFF	TGCAGCGTTCAGGCGGGGGGGAACAATGAGCAGTTCTTC
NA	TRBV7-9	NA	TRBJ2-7	CASSRIPTVFNSYEQYF	TGTGCCAGCAGCCGAATCCCGACAGTGTTCAACTCCTACGAGCAGTACTTC
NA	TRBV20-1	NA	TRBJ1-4	CSARSPRGLFF	TGCAGTGCTAGAAGCCCACGCGGGCTGTTTTTT
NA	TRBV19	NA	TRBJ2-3	CASTPAVTDTQYF	TGTGCCAGTACCCCGGCTGTCACAGATACGCAGTATTTT
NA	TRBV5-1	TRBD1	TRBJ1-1	CASSPWYRGQMNTEAFF	TGCGCCAGCAGCCCGTGGTACAGGGGGCAAATGAACACTGAAGCTTTCTTT
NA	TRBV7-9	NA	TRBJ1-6	CASSLVRAGVDYNSPLHF	TGTGCCAGCAGCTTAGTTCGGGCAGGGGTTGATTATAATTCACCCCTCCACTTT
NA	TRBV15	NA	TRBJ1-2	CATSRDFARSGLTGRLITNYGYTF	TGTGCCACCAGCAGAGATTTCGCGAGGTCAGGGCTGACAGGCAGACTAATAACTAACTATGGCTACACCTTC
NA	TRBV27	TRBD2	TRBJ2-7	CASSRAGGSYEQYF	TGTGCCAGCAGTCGGGCCGGGGGGAGTTACGAGCAGTACTTC
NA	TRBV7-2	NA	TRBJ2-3	CASSLGGPTDTQYF	TGTGCCAGCAGCTTAGGGGGCCCTACAGATACGCAGTATTTT
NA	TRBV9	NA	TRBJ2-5	CASSVGVRGFPPQETQYF	TGTGCCAGCAGCGTAGGGGTGAGGGGATTTCCCCCCCAAGAGACCCAGTACTTC
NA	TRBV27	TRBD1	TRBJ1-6	CASRKDRGVDSPLHF	TGTGCCAGCAGGAAGGACAGGGGGGTAGATTCACCCCTCCACTTT
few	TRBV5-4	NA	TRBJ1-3	CASSRTGNSGNTIYF	TGTGCCAGCAGCCGAACAGGGAACTCTGGAAACACCATATATTTT
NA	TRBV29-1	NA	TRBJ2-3	CSVDGTDTQYF	TGCAGCGTTGACGGGACAGATACGCAGTATTTT
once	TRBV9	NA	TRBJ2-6	CASSVGSSGANVLTF	TGTGCCAGCAGCGTGGGAAGCTCTGGGGCCAACGTCCTGACTTTC
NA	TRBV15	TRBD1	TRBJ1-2	CATSRDRGGVHGYTF	TGTGCCACCAGCAGAGATAGAGGGGGCGTGCATGGCTACACCTTC
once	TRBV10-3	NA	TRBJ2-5	CAISESPLPGEETQYF	TGTGCCATCAGTGAGTCGCCCCTCCCCGGGGAGGAGACCCAGTACTTC
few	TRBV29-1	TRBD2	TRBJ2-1	CSVSTSGKQFF	TGCAGCGTTTCCACTAGCGGCAAGCAGTTCTTC
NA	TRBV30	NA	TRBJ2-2	CSPCRAGELFF	TGTTCGCCGTGCCGGGCCGGGGAGCTGTTTTTT
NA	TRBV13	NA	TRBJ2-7	CASSSRGASLYEQYF	TGTGCCAGCAGCTCGAGGGGTGCATCGCTTTACGAGCAGTACTTC
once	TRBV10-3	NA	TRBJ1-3	CAISHGNTIYF	TGTGCCATCAGTCACGGAAACACCATATATTTT
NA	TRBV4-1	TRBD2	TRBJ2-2	CASSQEPGTSGRLSTGELFF	TGCGCCAGCAGCCAAGAACCCGGGACTAGCGGGAGGTTAAGCACCGGGGAGCTGTTTTTT
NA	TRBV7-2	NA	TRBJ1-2	CASSLQRTEYRYGYTF	TGTGCCAGCAGCCTCCAACGGACCGAGTACCGCTATGGCTACACCTTC
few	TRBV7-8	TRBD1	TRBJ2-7	CASSPRTGSYEQYF	TGTGCCAGCAGCCCGAGGACAGGGAGCTACGAGCAGTACTTC
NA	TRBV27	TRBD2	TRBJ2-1	CASRGTSGRGYNEQFF	TGTGCCAGCAGAGGGACTAGCGGGAGGGGTTACAATGAGCAGTTCTTC
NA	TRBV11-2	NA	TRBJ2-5	CASSLVGGLAETQYF	TGTGCCAGCAGCTTAGTCGGGGGCCTGGCGGAGACCCAGTACTTC
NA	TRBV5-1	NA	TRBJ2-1	CASSLSSTAVWDEQFF	TGCGCCAGCAGCTTGAGTAGCACGGCAGTGTGGGATGAGCAGTTCTTC
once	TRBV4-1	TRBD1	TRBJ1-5	CASSHPRGDRGDQPQHF	TGCGCCAGCAGCCACCCGCGGGGGGACAGGGGTGATCAGCCCCAGCATTTT
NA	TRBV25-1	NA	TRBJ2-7	CASSGGGLRTSSYEQYF	TGTGCCAGCAGCGGAGGGGGACTGCGGACTAGCTCCTACGAGCAGTACTTC
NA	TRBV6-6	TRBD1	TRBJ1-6	CASSPRGPNSPLHF	TGTGCCAGCAGCCCCAGGGGGCCTAATTCACCCCTCCACTTT
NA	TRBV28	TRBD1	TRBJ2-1	CASSWDRPPYNEQFF	TGTGCCAGCAGTTGGGACAGACCCCCTTACAATGAGCAGTTCTTC
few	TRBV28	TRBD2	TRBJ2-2	CASTLSGSTGELFF	TGTGCCAGCACTCTTAGCGGGAGCACCGGGGAGCTGTTTTTT
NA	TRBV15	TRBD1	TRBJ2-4	CATSREDREELDIQYF	TGTGCCACCAGCAGAGAGGACAGGGAGGAATTGGACATTCAGTACTTC
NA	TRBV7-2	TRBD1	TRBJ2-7	CASSLAFFEGGPYF	TGTGCCAGCAGCTTAGCGTTTTTCGAAGGGGGCCCGTACTTC
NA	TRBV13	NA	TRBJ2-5	CASSLAGPWETQYF	TGTGCCAGCAGCTTAGCAGGACCATGGGAGACCCAGTACTTC
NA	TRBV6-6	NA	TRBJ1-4	CASIRGGRAGEKLFF	TGTGCCAGCATCCGAGGCGGCAGGGCTGGCGAAAAACTGTTTTTT
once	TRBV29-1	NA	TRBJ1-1	CSVGQIFEAFF	TGCAGCGTTGGACAGATATTTGAAGCTTTCTTT
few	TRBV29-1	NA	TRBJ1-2	CSAPGRLYGYTF	TGCAGCGCGCCGGGAAGACTCTATGGCTACACCTTC
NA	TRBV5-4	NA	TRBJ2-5	CASSSVVSQETQYF	TGTGCCAGCAGCTCAGTGGTGAGCCAAGAGACCCAGTACTTC
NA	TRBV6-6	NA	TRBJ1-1	CASSYEFSGGDAEAFF	TGTGCCAGCAGTTACGAGTTTTCGGGGGGCGACGCTGAAGCTTTCTTT
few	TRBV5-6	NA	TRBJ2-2	CATTNTGELFF	TGTGCCACCACGAACACCGGGGAGCTGTTTTTT
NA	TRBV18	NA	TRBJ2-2	CASSPPAGLNTGELFF	TGTGCCAGCTCACCACCGGCGGGCCTGAACACCGGGGAGCTGTTTTTT
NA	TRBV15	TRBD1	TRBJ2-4	CATSLPPGQGGRNIQYF	TGTGCCACCAGCCTTCCCCCGGGACAGGGAGGGAGAAACATTCAGTACTTC
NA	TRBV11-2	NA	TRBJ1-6	CASSAGQHYNSPLHF	TGTGCCAGCAGCGCCGGACAGCACTATAATTCACCCCTCCACTTT
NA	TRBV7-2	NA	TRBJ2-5	CASKINRGIRQETQYF	TGTGCCAGCAAGATAAATCGGGGGATACGGCAAGAGACCCAGTACTTC
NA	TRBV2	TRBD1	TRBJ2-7	CASREGTGTYEQYF	TGTGCCAGCAGGGAAGGGACAGGGACCTACGAGCAGTACTTC
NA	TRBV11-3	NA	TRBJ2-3	CASSFGFSGTDTQYF	TGTGCCAGCAGCTTTGGCTTTTCGGGCACAGATACGCAGTATTTT
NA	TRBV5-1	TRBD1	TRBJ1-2	CASNPTGGVGYGYTF	TGCGCCAGCAACCCGACAGGGGGCGTTGGGTATGGCTACACCTTC
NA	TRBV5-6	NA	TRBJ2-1	CASSLRQVRNEQFF	TGTGCCAGCAGCCTCAGACAGGTCCGCAATGAGCAGTTCTTC
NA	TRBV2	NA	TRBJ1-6	CASSDSRTSPLHF	TGTGCCAGCAGTGATAGCAGGACTTCACCCCTCCACTTT
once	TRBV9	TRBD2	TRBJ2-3	CASSVAPGGASDTQYF	TGTGCCAGCAGCGTAGCTCCCGGGGGGGCCTCAGATACGCAGTATTTT
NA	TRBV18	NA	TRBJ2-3	CASSSVSSTDTQYF	TGTGCCAGCTCAAGTGTATCCTCCACAGATACGCAGTATTTT
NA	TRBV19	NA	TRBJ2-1	CASSRRSSYNEQFF	TGTGCCAGTTCGCGGCGCTCCTCCTACAATGAGCAGTTCTTC
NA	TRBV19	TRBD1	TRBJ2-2	CASSMTGALGELFF	TGTGCCAGTAGTATGACAGGGGCGCTCGGGGAGCTGTTTTTT
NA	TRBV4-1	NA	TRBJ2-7	CASSQDMDSYEQYF	TGCGCCAGCAGCCAAGATATGGACTCCTACGAGCAGTACTTC